Following are 24 T cell receptor beta chains from one sample sequenced in a study of identifying expanded T cells in peripheral blood. Measured with immunoSEQ multiplex PCR; TCRdb has only the in-frame clones, and not every one. This sample has 95,000 or so clones, with about 86% found just once. The specimen was blood. Every receptor here comes from a person aged 18 to 70 in good health.

The chain has TRBV19 and TRBJ1-2; D gene unclear. Trimming removed 5 bases from V and 9 bases from J, with 13 bases in between. The CDR3 is 12 amino acids. CDR1 and CDR2 from the germline V gene are LNHDA and SQIVND (reference sequence). In DNA form, the CDR3 reads TGTGCCAGTAGTCCCTCCCGGGGAAGCTACACCTTC. This translates into CASSPSRGSYTF.

The gene calls are TRBV7-8 and TRBJ2-5, with a weak D call TRBD2 (5 bases). Germline values: CDR1 SGHVS, CDR2 FQNEAQ. Trimming took off 5 bases at V and 5 bases at J, with 18 bases between the two ends. CDR3 length: 15 amino acids. The CDR3 loop reads CASSANVLVRETQYF. The CDR3 coding sequence is TGTGCCAGCAGCGCTAATGTACTAGTACGGGAGACCCAGTACTTC.

The chain couples TRBV5-1 to TRBJ2-4; D not certain. The germline gives CDR1 SGHRS, CDR2 YFSETQ. Trimming removed 0 bases at V and 5 bases at J, with 6 bases between. The CDR3 is 13 amino acids. CDR3 protein: CASSLVGENIQYF. In nucleotides, the CDR3 is TGCGCCAGCAGCTTGGTTGGCGAAAACATTCAGTACTTC. Drawing the rest from reference TRBV5-1 and TRBJ2-4, the complete variable domain is KAGVTQTPRYLIKTRGQQVTLSCSPISGHRSVSWYQQTPGQGLQFLFEYFSETQRNKGNFPGRFSGRQFSNSRSEMNVSTLELGDSALYLCASSLVGENIQYFGAGTRLSVL.

V is TRBV6-5 and J is TRBJ1-1; no reliable D call. The length of the CDR3 is 14 residues. V was shortened by 10 bases and J by 4 bases, with 19 bases between the two germline ends. Germline V gene sequence: CDR1 MNHEY, CDR2 SVGAGI. CDR3 bases: TGTGCCACCAGCCCTAAGCGAGGGATCACTGAAGCTTTCTTT. Residues: CATSPKRGITEAFF.

The table lists this clone with a count of one. The chain combines TRBV2 with TRBJ1-6; TRBD1 agrees at 7 bases. The V gene's germline CDR1 is SNHLY and CDR2 FYNNEI. This CDR3 has 18 amino acids. The junction had 9 bases not matched to a gene; V was cut back by 3 bases and J by 1 base. CDR3 DNA: TGTGCCAGCAGTGATGCAGGGGGTATGTGGTCCTATAATTCACCCCTCCACTTT. Translating gives CASSDAGGMWSYNSPLHF.

This rearrangement joins TRBV7-9 to TRBJ2-7; D tentatively fits TRBD1 or TRBD2 (6 bases each). From germline, CDR1 is SEHNR and CDR2 FQNEAQ (reference sequence). The germline V and J ends were trimmed by 2 bases and 0 bases, with 11 bases remaining between them. The CDR3 is 15 amino acids. The CDR3 sequence is CASSLKQGLSYEQYF. In DNA, the CDR3 is TGTGCCAGCAGCTTAAAACAGGGACTCTCCTACGAGCAGTACTTC.

The chain uses TRBV19 and TRBJ1-5; D possibly corresponds to TRBD1 (5 bases). The CDR3 runs to 15 residues. Germline V gene sequence: CDR1 LNHDA, CDR2 SQIVND (reference sequence). V was pared by 6 bases and J by 4 bases, with 16 bases between. The CDR3 loop is CASRLISGRNQPQHF. CDR3 bases: TGTGCCAGTAGGCTTATATCAGGGAGAAATCAGCCCCAGCATTTT.

The rearrangement links TRBV7-2 to TRBJ2-7, with no clear D. Germline values: CDR1 SGHTA, CDR2 FQGNSA. The CDR3 totals 15 residues. Between the trimmed V and J ends, which lost 5 bases and 0 bases, there was a span of 14 bases. In DNA form, the CDR3 reads TGTGCCAGCAGCACGTCGGCAGGCGCCTCCTACGAGCAGTACTTC. Amino acid sequence: CASSTSAGASYEQYF.

The CDR3 loop reads CASSLHRDREDLSEAFF. The DNA for the CDR3 is TGCGCCAGCAGCCTCCACCGGGACAGGGAGGATCTTTCTGAAGCTTTCTTT. V is TRBV5-1 and J is TRBJ1-1; 9 bases are shared with TRBD1. With V trimmed by 4 bases and J by 6 bases, 16 bases remained unmatched. In germline, CDR1 is SGHRS, CDR2 YFSETQ. This CDR3 spans 17 amino acids.

The gene calls are TRBV5-4 and TRBJ2-1, with a possible D match to TRBD2 (6 bases). Trimming shortened V by 0 bases and J by 7 bases, and 17 bases separated the two germline ends. The CDR3 extends over 16 amino acids. From germline, CDR1 is SGHNT and CDR2 YYREEE (reference sequence). As DNA, the CDR3 is TGTGCCAGCAGCTTGGGTGGCGGGGCGAGGATAAATGAGCAGTTCTTC. This translates into CASSLGGGARINEQFF.

This chain connects TRBV2 to TRBJ2-1; 8 bases are a match to TRBD1. Trimming removed 5 bases from V and 6 bases from J; junction bases left unmatched: 9. Germline V gene data show CDR1 as SNHLY and CDR2 as FYNNEI. The CDR3 is 15 amino acids. In DNA, the CDR3 is TGTGCCAGCAGTTATCTACAGGGGGTGGCCAATGAGCAGTTCTTC. Translation: CASSYLQGVANEQFF.

This sequence joins TRBV6-1 and TRBJ1-1; no reliable D call. V was trimmed by 5 bases and J by 4 bases, leaving 14 bases between them. CDR1 and CDR2 (germline): MNHNS, SASEGT. This CDR3 has 14 residues. DNA of the CDR3: TGTGCCAGCAGTTTGAGAGGGAGGGTCACTGAAGCTTTCTTT. It translates to CASSLRGRVTEAFF.

This chain uses TRBV30 with TRBJ1-1, with TRBD1 as a possible D gene (5 bases). V shed 0 bases and J shed 3 bases, with 14 bases lying between them. The CDR3 contains 15 residues. CDR1 GTSNPN and CDR2 SVGIG come from the germline V gene (reference sequence). CDR3 sequence (DNA): TGTGCCTGGAGTGTACGGCTGGGGGGATACACTGAAGCTTTCTTT. Its translation is CAWSVRLGGYTEAFF.

The chain joins TRBV27 to TRBJ1-2; D call uncertain. The CDR3 totals 12 residues. Trimming stripped 5 bases from V and 4 bases from J, with 8 bases between. Germline V gene data show CDR1 as MNHEY and CDR2 as SMNVEV (reference sequence). This CDR3 is CASSPLGYGYTF. DNA for the CDR3: TGTGCCAGCAGTCCCCTAGGCTATGGCTACACCTTC.

The chain has TRBV6-5 and TRBJ1-6, with D uncertain. This CDR3 is built from 15 residues. Trimming stripped 0 bases from V and 6 bases from J, with 9 bases between. Germline CDR1 and CDR2: MNHEY and SVGAGI. The DNA for the CDR3 is TGTGCCAGCAGTTACTCTAGGGTCGGTAATTCACCCCTCCACTTT. Protein sequence: CASSYSRVGNSPLHF.

The genes are TRBV6-5 and TRBJ1-1, with 7 bases matching TRBD1. Trimming cost V 0 bases and J 8 bases; bases outside gene matches: 6. CDR1 and CDR2 from the germline V gene are MNHEY and SVGAGI. The CDR3 is 14 amino acids. The DNA of the CDR3 is TGTGCCAGCAGTTACTCAATTCCAGGGGGGGAAGCTTTCTTT. It encodes CASSYSIPGGEAFF.

The chain uses TRBV5-1 and TRBJ1-1; D perhaps matches TRBD1 (6 bases). Trimming cost V 2 bases and J 4 bases, with 27 bases left between them. This CDR3 contains 19 residues. The germline gives CDR1 SGHRS, CDR2 YFSETQ. CDR3 sequence: CASSLAGAKTGPTGTEAFF. The CDR3 region has the DNA TGCGCCAGCAGCTTAGCCGGGGCAAAGACAGGACCCACAGGCACTGAAGCTTTCTTT.

J is TRBJ2-1 and V is TRBV7-2; TRBD2 aligns across 8 bases. From germline, CDR1 is SGHTA and CDR2 FQGNSA. The trim removed 2 bases at V and 9 bases at J, leaving 12 bases unmatched. This CDR3 is built from 16 residues. The CDR3 DNA follows: TGTGCCAGCAGCTTAACTCCCACTAGCGGTTTCGGTGAGCAGTTCTTC. Protein product: CASSLTPTSGFGEQFF.

The chain uses TRBV5-1 and TRBJ1-5; D is unclear. Deletions cut 2 bases from V and 4 bases from J, with 7 bases between. Germline V gene sequence: CDR1 SGHRS, CDR2 YFSETQ. This CDR3 spans 13 amino acids. CDR3 in amino acids: CASSLAPNQPQHF. The CDR3 region has the DNA TGCGCCAGCAGCTTAGCCCCAAATCAGCCCCAGCATTTT.

The V call is TRBV4-1, the J call TRBJ1-2; 7 bases align to TRBD1. The CDR3 covers 14 residues. Germline lookup yields CDR1 MGHRA and CDR2 YSYEKL. V lost 1 base to trimming and J lost 2 bases; unmatched junction nucleotides: 1. CDR3 region: CASSQGGQNYGYTF. The CDR3, as DNA: TGCGCCAGCAGCCAAGGGGGACAGAACTATGGCTACACCTTC.

In its sample, this clone was seen a few times. The chain combines TRBV2 with TRBJ2-7; 9 bases are shared with TRBD1. The junction had 1 base not matched to a gene; V was cut back by 4 bases and J by 6 bases. The V gene's germline CDR1 is SNHLY and CDR2 FYNNEI. This CDR3 spans 12 amino acids. CDR3 amino acids: CASSGQGGEQYF. The DNA of the CDR3 is TGTGCCAGCAGTGGACAGGGGGGCGAGCAGTACTTC.

The J gene is TRBJ1-5, the V gene TRBV30; the match to TRBD1 covers 7 bases. Trimming cost V 3 bases and J 3 bases; bases outside gene matches: 2. The CDR3 consists of 13 residues. Germline CDR1 and CDR2: GTSNPN and SVGIG (reference sequence). The CDR3 DNA reads TGTGCCTGGAGCGGGACAGACAATCAGCCCCAGCATTTT. Its protein product is CAWSGTDNQPQHF.

The rearrangement joins TRBV5-1 to TRBJ2-7, with D perhaps TRBD1 or TRBD2 (5 bases each). CDR3 length equals 15 residues. The germline CDR1 and CDR2 sequences are SGHRS and YFSETQ. V was trimmed by 6 bases and J by 0 bases, leaving 16 bases between them. CDR3 in amino acids: CASKPGDRDSYEQYF. CDR3 bases: TGCGCCAGCAAACCTGGGGACCGGGACTCCTACGAGCAGTACTTC.

V and J are TRBV2 and TRBJ1-5; D not certain. Between the trimmed V and J ends, which lost 4 bases and 7 bases, there was a span of 11 bases. The length of the CDR3 is 13 residues. Germline CDR1 and CDR2: SNHLY and FYNNEI. As DNA, the CDR3 is TGTGCCAGCAGTGGGGGAGGTGCCCAGCCCCAGCATTTT. This encodes CASSGGGAQPQHF.